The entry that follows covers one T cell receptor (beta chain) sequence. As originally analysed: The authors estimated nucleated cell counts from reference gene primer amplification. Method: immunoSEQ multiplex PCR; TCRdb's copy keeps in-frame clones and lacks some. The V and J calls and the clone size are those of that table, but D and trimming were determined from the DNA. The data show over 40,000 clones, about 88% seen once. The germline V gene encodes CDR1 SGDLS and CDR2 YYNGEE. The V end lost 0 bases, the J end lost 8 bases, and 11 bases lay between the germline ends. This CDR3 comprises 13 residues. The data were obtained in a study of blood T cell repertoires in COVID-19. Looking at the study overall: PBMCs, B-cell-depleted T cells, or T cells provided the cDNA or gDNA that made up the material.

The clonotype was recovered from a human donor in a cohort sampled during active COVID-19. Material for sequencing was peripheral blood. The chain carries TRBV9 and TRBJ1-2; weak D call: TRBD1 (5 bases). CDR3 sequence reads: CASSVGQGWGYTF. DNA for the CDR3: TGTGCCAGCAGCGTAGGCCAGGGATGGGGCTACACCTTC.